These 10 T cell receptor beta chains came from one sample sequenced in a study of shared clonotypes between healthy human individuals. Naive CD8 cells comprised CD45RO-negative, CCR7-positively selected cells, excluding terminally differentiated effector memory CD45RA+ cells. Assay: immunoSEQ multiplex PCR; the TCRdb copy retains only in-frame clones and omits some. The sample contains about 2,200,000 clones, approximately 94% of which appear only once. Material for sequencing was naive CD8+ T cells from PBMCs. These receptors were obtained from a man aged 18 to 29 in good health. Some clones in this sample may be carry-over from other donors' samples.

The chain couples TRBV7-2 to TRBJ2-7; a weak D match, TRBD1 (5 bases). The V and J ends lost 4 bases and 1 base respectively, with 8 bases between them. The germline CDR1 and CDR2 sequences are SGHTA and FQGNSA. The CDR3 has 13 residues. Here the CDR3 reads CASSSRQSYEQYF. In nucleotides, the CDR3 is TGTGCCAGCAGCTCCCGACAGTCCTACGAGCAGTACTTC.

CDR3 sequence (DNA): TGTGCCAGCAGCTCCGGACCGGCCATGGGTTTCTTT. It encodes CASSSGPAMGFF. The chain recombines TRBV28 with TRBJ1-1; D not certain. Trimming removed 6 bases from V and 13 bases from J, with 18 bases in between. Germline CDR1 reads MDHEN; CDR2 reads SYDVKM. This CDR3 is 12 amino acids long.

The chain uses TRBV30 and TRBJ2-1; TRBD2 might be the D (6 bases). This CDR3 region has 13 residues. The germline V gene encodes CDR1 GTSNPN and CDR2 SVGIG (reference sequence). Trimming removed 2 bases from V and 5 bases from J, with 10 bases in between. The DNA for the CDR3 is TGTGCCTGGAGTAGGGACTCTAACAATGAGCAGTTCTTC. Its translation: CAWSRDSNNEQFF.

CDR3 in DNA: TGTGCCAGCAGCTTAGAGGGGGCAGGGTGGGATCAGCCCCAGCATTTT. Encoded protein: CASSLEGAGWDQPQHF. The gene calls are TRBV7-6 and TRBJ1-5; 7 bases align to TRBD1. The V gene's germline CDR1 is SGHVS and CDR2 FNYEAQ. This CDR3 contains 16 residues. The ends lost 1 base at V and 5 bases at J; junction bases unmatched: 8.

This clone was counted a single time. The chain has TRBV7-9 and TRBJ2-3; 7 nucleotides match TRBD2. J lost 7 bases, V lost 7 bases, and 17 bases had no gene match. CDR3 length: 16 residues. Germline CDR1 is SEHNR and CDR2 is FQNEAQ (reference sequence). This CDR3 is CASIQFRDGEGYTQYF. The CDR3 coding sequence is TGTGCCAGCATCCAATTCCGGGACGGGGAGGGGTATACGCAGTATTTT.

V and J are TRBV2 and TRBJ2-1; D may be TRBD1 (6 bases). The CDR3 length is 14 residues. CDR1 is SNHLY and CDR2 is FYNNEI in the germline V gene. Between the trimmed V and J ends, which lost 7 bases and 0 bases, there was a span of 10 bases. CDR3 in amino acids: CASTPGDSYNEQFF. The DNA for the CDR3 is TGTGCCAGCACCCCAGGGGACTCCTACAATGAGCAGTTCTTC. Full variable domain (remainder filled in from reference TRBV2 and TRBJ2-1): EPEVTQTPSHQVTQMGQEVILRCVPISNHLYFYWYRQILGQKVEFLVSFYNNEISEKSEIFDDQFSVERPDGSNFTLKIRSTKLEDSAMYFCASTPGDSYNEQFFGPGTRLTVL.

This CDR3 reads CASSPKGDSKRGAPYEQYF. The CDR3, as DNA: TGCGCCAGCAGCCCGAAGGGGGATTCAAAACGGGGGGCCCCCTACGAGCAGTACTTC. This chain connects TRBV4-1 to TRBJ2-7; weak D call: TRBD2 (7 bases). This CDR3 region has 19 residues. From germline, CDR1 is MGHRA and CDR2 YSYEKL. The V end was cut by 4 bases, the J end by 2 bases, with 27 bases between.

Regarding this clone: This sample also contains other DNA sequences that code for the same CDR3. The chain links TRBV27 to TRBJ2-7; 10 bases are shared with TRBD1. This CDR3 spans 17 amino acids. Germline CDR1 reads MNHEY; CDR2 reads SMNVEV (reference sequence). After removal of 0 bases from V and 0 bases from J, the junction contained 5 bases not matched to a gene. The chain's CDR3 is CASSLSLGDRGSYEQYF. The DNA for the CDR3 is TGTGCCAGCAGTTTATCTCTAGGGGACAGGGGCTCCTACGAGCAGTACTTC.

The chain has TRBV5-1 and TRBJ2-2; D is unclear. Trimming removed 1 base at V and 5 bases at J, with 12 bases between. There are 15 residues in the CDR3. CDR1 SGHRS and CDR2 YFSETQ come from the germline V gene. CDR3 residues: CASSLYGRNTGELFF. The CDR3 DNA reads TGCGCCAGCAGCTTGTACGGCAGGAATACCGGGGAGCTGTTTTTT. Full variable domain (remainder filled in from reference TRBV5-1 and TRBJ2-2): KAGVTQTPRYLIKTRGQQVTLSCSPISGHRSVSWYQQTPGQGLQFLFEYFSETQRNKGNFPGRFSGRQFSNSRSEMNVSTLELGDSALYLCASSLYGRNTGELFFGEGSRLTVL.

The gene calls are TRBV9 and TRBJ2-2, with TRBD2 as a possible D gene (6 bases). Germline CDR1 SGDLS, CDR2 YYNGEE. V was pared by 4 bases and J by 5 bases, with 18 bases between. The CDR3 length is 16 residues. The CDR3 DNA reads TGTGCCAGCAGCACTCCATTAGGAGGAGGGACCGGGGAGCTGTTTTTT. Protein sequence: CASSTPLGGGTGELFF.